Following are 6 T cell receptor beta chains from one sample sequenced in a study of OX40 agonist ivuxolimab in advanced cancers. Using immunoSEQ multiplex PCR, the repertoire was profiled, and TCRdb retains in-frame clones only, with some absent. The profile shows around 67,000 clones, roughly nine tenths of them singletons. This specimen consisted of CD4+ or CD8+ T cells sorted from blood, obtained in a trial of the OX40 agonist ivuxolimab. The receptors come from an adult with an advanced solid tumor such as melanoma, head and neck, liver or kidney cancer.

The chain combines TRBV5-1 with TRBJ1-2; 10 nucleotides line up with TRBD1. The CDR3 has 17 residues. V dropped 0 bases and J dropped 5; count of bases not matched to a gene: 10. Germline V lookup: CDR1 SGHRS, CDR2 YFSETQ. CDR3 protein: CASSLAGDRGIGYGYTF. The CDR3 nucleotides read TGCGCCAGCAGCTTGGCCGGGGACAGGGGCATAGGGTATGGCTACACCTTC.

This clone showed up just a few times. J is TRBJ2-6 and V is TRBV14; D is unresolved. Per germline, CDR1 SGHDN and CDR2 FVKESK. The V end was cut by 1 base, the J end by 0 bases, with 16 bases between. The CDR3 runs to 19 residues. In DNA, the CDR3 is TGTGCCAGCAGCCAAGGATCGACGATTTTCCACTCTGGGGCCAACGTCCTGACTTTC. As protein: CASSQGSTIFHSGANVLTF.

CDR3 loop: CASSYIAAYEQYF. CDR3 nucleotide sequence: TGTGCCAGCAGTTACATAGCGGCCTACGAGCAGTACTTC. The genes are TRBV6-5 and TRBJ2-7; the D gene is possibly TRBD2 (6 bases). The CDR3 has 13 residues. Germline CDR1 and CDR2: MNHEY and SVGAGI. V gave up 2 bases and J gave up 2 bases, with 7 bases separating them.

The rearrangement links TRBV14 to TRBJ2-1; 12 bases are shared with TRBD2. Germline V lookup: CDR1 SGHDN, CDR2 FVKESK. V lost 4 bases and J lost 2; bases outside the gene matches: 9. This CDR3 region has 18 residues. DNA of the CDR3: TGTGCCAGCAGCCTACGCCCGGGACTAGCGGGCCCCTACAATGAGCAGTTCTTC. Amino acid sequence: CASSLRPGLAGPYNEQFF.

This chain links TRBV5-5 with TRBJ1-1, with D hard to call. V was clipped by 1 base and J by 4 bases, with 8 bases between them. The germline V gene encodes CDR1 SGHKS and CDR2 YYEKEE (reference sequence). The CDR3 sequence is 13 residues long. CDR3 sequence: CASSLSRGTEAFF. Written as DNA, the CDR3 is TGTGCCAGCAGCTTGTCCCGAGGCACTGAAGCTTTCTTT. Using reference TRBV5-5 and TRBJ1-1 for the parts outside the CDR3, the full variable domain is DAGVTQSPTHLIKTRGQQVTLRCSPISGHKSVSWYQQVLGQGPQFIFQYYEKEERGRGNFPDRFSARQFPNYSSELNVNALLLGDSALYLCASSLSRGTEAFFGQGTRLTVV.

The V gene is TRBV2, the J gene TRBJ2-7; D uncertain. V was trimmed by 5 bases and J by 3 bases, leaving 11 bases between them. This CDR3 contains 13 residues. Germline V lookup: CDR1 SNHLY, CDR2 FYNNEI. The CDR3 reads CASSTGRRYEQYF. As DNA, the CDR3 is TGTGCCAGCAGTACGGGCCGCCGCTACGAGCAGTACTTC.